This T cell receptor beta chain was observed in a study of CD8+ T cells in alopecia areata (dated by TCRdb to the late 2010s). Background for the entire study: The treated patients took part in an open-label pilot trial in which moderate-to-severe alopecia areata was treated with oral tofacitinib at 5 to 10 mg twice daily. In both human patients and the C3H/HeJ mouse model, the study applied high-throughput TCRbeta sequencing to look at T cell clonal expansion in alopecia areata. Patients received tofacitinib for 6 to 18 months and were then followed off drug for 6 months to check for delayed response and recurrence. TCRbeta CDR3 regions were amplified by immunoSEQ multiplex PCR using 35 Vbeta forward and 13 Jbeta reverse primers. Scalp tissue and sorted CD4+ and CD8+ peripheral blood T cells from patchy and totalis/universalis alopecia areata patients and from healthy controls were covered by human TCRbeta sequencing. Clonality in the scalp was compared among normal scalp (n=4), patchy alopecia areata scalp (n=8), and alopecia totalis/universalis scalp (n=8). RNA was obtained with the PAXgene miRNA kit for fixed scalp, the miRNeasy kit for PBMCs, and the RNeasy kit for mouse skin. Tofacitinib-treated patients had biopsies at baseline and at 4 and 24 weeks of treatment, with a later scalp biopsy in several patients. Broad study findings and their caveats: Scalp TCR repertoire analysis is complicated because resident alphabeta T cells in normal human skin are also sequenced, whereas mouse skin is dominated by gammadelta T cells. Shared TCR sequences between patients were less evident than in mice, which may be partly attributable to HLA diversity in the patient population. Lesional scalp, especially in alopecia totalis/universalis, showed higher clonality and more expanded CD8+ clones than normal scalp, suggesting antigenic drive.

Looking up the germline V gene (reference sequence) yields CDR1 LNHNV and CDR2 YYDKDF. The CDR3 measures 15 amino acids from cysteine to phenylalanine. Only the CDR3 part of the read is kept: 45 bases, read in frame from the first base. After removal of 2 bases from V and 4 bases from J, the junction retains 5 bases not matched to a gene. About this clone itself: What antigen it recognizes has not been identified. No base-level quality is on record; no much larger clone is a single base apart.

The library was generated by the immunoSEQ multiplex PCR assay. RNA was extracted from all samples and reverse transcribed into cDNA as template for TCR sequencing. SuperScript III was used to make first-strand cDNA, primed with a 2:1 mix of oligo-dT and random hexamers. Amplification bias was assessed with a synthetic immune receptor repertoire, and residual bias was removed computationally. The published analysis was carried out like this. Raw reads were preprocessed to remove errors, and CDR3 was defined by IMGT conventions from the conserved cysteine to phenylalanine. Clonality was calculated as 1 minus Shannon entropy normalized by log2 of the number of productive unique TCRs. Whether each scalp clone was CD4 or CD8 was inferred by checking scalp TCRbeta sequences against the CD4 and CD8 repertoires from sorted blood. Imported from immuneACCESS, the table was reduced by TCRdb to in-frame sequences with V and J called. These copies leave out some clones; in studies compared against another copy, an unresolved V gene accounts for under half, and the cause of the remainder is not known. The V and J calls and clone size were taken over from that table, and D and trimming were inferred from the DNA. The sample table holds 200,000 to 250,000 clones, of which roughly two thirds were seen once. The ten largest clones capture around 1.2% of the sample.

The meaning of the sample's time point label: baseline before oral tofacitinib. From alopecia areata patients, peripheral blood was collected along with lesional scalp punch biopsies. PBMCs were separated by density centrifugation and stained for CD3, CD4 and CD8, after which CD4+ and CD8+ T cells were sorted on a FACSAria. Rearrangement joined TRBV15 to TRBJ1-2, with 9 bases in between that match TRBD1. The receptor was isolated from a human donor with alopecia areata. The material sequenced was CD4+ T cells sorted from blood, taken at week 0. For the CDR3, the sequence is CATSRPGQGFYGYTF. The base sequence is TGTGCCACCAGCAGACCGGGACAGGGATTCTATGGCTACACCTTC.